Shown below are 21 T cell receptor beta chains from a single sample sequenced in a study of CD8+CD57+ T cells in acquired aplastic anemia. TCR beta VDJ and CDR3 were profiled, and genomic DNA was the template. TCRdb redid the calling of the reads with MiXCR, one entry per CDR3 protein. In the table there are about 400,000 distinct CDR3 sequences, 65% to 75% of which are singletons. Sequencing input: sorted CD4+, CD8+, or CD8+CD57+ T cells (not recorded which) from PBMCs. The receptors stem from a human donor in good health, serving as a control.

This clonotype has only a few counts. A read error may explain this, as a much larger clone is one base away. The CDR3 region is CAWRKLDTSPLHF. The CDR3 DNA follows: TGTGCCTGGAGAAAGTTGGATACTTCACCCCTCCACTTT. This chain links TRBV3-2 with TRBJ1-6. TRBV3-2 represents a pseudogene. CDR3 length: 13 amino acids.

In the case of this clonotype: A read error may account for a junction end that differs from germline. The chain couples TRBV10-2 to TRBJ2-1; no clear D gene. The CDR3 has 15 amino acids. Germline CDR1 and CDR2: WSHSY and SAAADI. The CDR3 region is CASSASLITSGEQFF. Here the CDR3 DNA reads TGTGCCAGCAGTGCTTCTCTAATAACCTCCGGGGAGCAGTTCTTC.

This clonotype was found many times. V usage is TRBV7-6 and J usage is TRBJ1-4, with D tentatively TRBD1 (6 bases). This CDR3 contains 15 residues. CDR1 is SGHVS, CDR2 FNYEAQ, per germline. V was cut by 2 bases and J by 0 bases, with 7 bases left in between. The CDR3 DNA is TGTGCCAGCAGCTTACAGGGGACAACTAATGAAAAACTGTTTTTT. Protein sequence: CASSLQGTTNEKLFF.

This clonotype came up a few times. This may be a read error, as it is one base from a much larger clone. The chain uses TRBV4-3 and TRBJ1-4; the match to TRBD1 covers 7 bases. The CDR3 covers 15 residues. V gave up 4 bases and J gave up 7 bases; unmatched junction bases: 9. Germline-derived CDR1 and CDR2 are LGHNA and YSLEER. CDR3 coding DNA: TGCGCCAGCAGCCGACAGACAGGGATCAGTGAAAAACTGTTTTTT. It translates to CASSRQTGISEKLFF.

This clonotype was observed a single time. The germline gene is not matched at one end of the junction; a read error may be the cause. The chain carries TRBV9 and TRBJ2-2, with D perhaps TRBD2 (6 bases). From germline, CDR1 is SGDLS and CDR2 YYNGEE. The CDR3 length is 15 residues. The CDR3 here is CASRPTGLNTEALFF. In DNA, the CDR3 is TGCGCCAGCCGCCCGACGGGACTGAACACTGAGGCTTTGTTTTTT.

The rearrangement links TRBV20-1 to TRBJ1-2, with D unresolved. The CDR3 is 12 residues long. V lost 4 bases to trimming and J lost 9 bases, with 15 bases between them. CDR1 is DFQATT and CDR2 is SNEGSKA in the germline V gene (reference sequence). Here the CDR3 reads CSANAGSFSYTF. CDR3 coding DNA: TGCAGTGCTAACGCGGGCAGTTTTAGCTACACCTTC.

The chain has TRBV2 and TRBJ1-5; D possibly matches TRBD1 or TRBD2 (6 bases each). TRBJ2-7 matches the DNA end more closely, so the J call is doubtful. Germline values: CDR1 SNHLY, CDR2 FYNNEI. The CDR3 spans 15 residues. The CDR3 DNA reads as TGTGCCAGCGTGACGGGACAAGCGGGCGGCTACGAGCAGTACTTC. As protein: CASVTGQAGGYEQYF.

This sequence joins TRBV20-1 and TRBJ2-1; D might be TRBD2 (6 bases). The CDR3 totals 13 residues. Trimming took 1 base from V and 10 from J, leaving 14 bases between them. CDR1 and CDR2 from the germline V gene are DFQATT and SNEGSKA (reference sequence). CDR3: CSARAGSTGEQFF. The CDR3 coding sequence is TGCAGTGCTAGAGCCGGGAGCACCGGGGAGCAGTTCTTC.

The chain couples TRBV11-2 to TRBJ1-5, with D maybe TRBD1 (5 bases). Germline-derived CDR1 and CDR2 are SGHAT and FQNNGV. V lost 5 bases to trimming and J lost 9 bases, with 20 bases between them. This CDR3 is built from 15 residues. The DNA for the CDR3 is TGTGCCAGCAGCCAAGAAGGAGACAGCTTGGGGCCCCAGCATTTT. Translated, it gives CASSQEGDSLGPQHF.

The table lists this clonotype with a few counts. This sequence joins TRBV18 and TRBJ2-3; TRBD2 matches at 7 bases. V lost 5 bases, J lost 0 bases, and 8 bases stayed unmatched. The CDR3 consists of 16 residues. From germline, CDR1 is KGHSH and CDR2 LQKENI. The CDR3 spells CASSSRAGLSTDTQYF. CDR3 nucleotides: TGTGCCAGCTCAAGCCGAGCGGGGCTAAGCACAGATACGCAGTATTTT.

The chain recombines TRBV5-1 with TRBJ1-6; the match to TRBD1 covers 9 bases. The CDR3 sequence is 15 residues long. The germline gives CDR1 SGHRS, CDR2 YFSETQ. Trimming cost V 4 bases and J 8 bases; bases outside gene matches: 7. CDR3 sequence reads: CASSPTGTGHSPLHF. CDR3 in DNA: TGCGCCAGCAGCCCAACCGGGACAGGGCATTCACCCCTCCACTTT. Full variable domain (missing parts from reference TRBV5-1 and TRBJ1-6): KAGVTQTPRYLIKTRGQQVTLSCSPISGHRSVSWYQQTPGQGLQFLFEYFSETQRNKGNFPGRFSGRQFSNSRSEMNVSTLELGDSALYLCASSPTGTGHSPLHFGNGTRLTVT.

This clonotype was seen once. The chain combines TRBV7-3 with TRBJ2-7; possibly TRBD1 or TRBD2 for D (5 bases each). V was clipped by 6 bases and J by 13 bases, with 28 bases between them. Germline CDR1 is SGHTA and CDR2 is FQGTGA. The CDR3 totals 15 residues. The CDR3 nucleotides read TGTGCCAGCAGTATTATCGCTAGAGGGACGGACGGCCACTACTTC. This gives the protein CASSIIARGTDGHYF.

This chain joins TRBV7-9 and TRBJ1-2, with D perhaps TRBD1 (6 bases). The germline V gene has CDR1 SEHNR and CDR2 FQNEAQ (reference sequence). Trimming removed 7 bases at V and 2 bases at J, with 17 bases between. CDR3 length: 15 amino acids. The CDR3 DNA follows: TGTGCCAGCAACCCAAGAACAGGGAAGAACTATGGCTACACCTTC. As protein: CASNPRTGKNYGYTF.

This clonotype was found many times. The rearrangement joins TRBV3-1 to TRBJ2-5; TRBD2 matches at 8 bases. Germline trimming cut 1 base from V and 7 bases from J; bases unmatched to any gene: 11. Germline V gives CDR1 LGHDT, CDR2 YNNKEL (reference sequence). This CDR3 comprises 16 residues. CDR3 in amino acids: CASSQGISGLGGTQYF. CDR3 DNA sequence: TGTGCCAGCAGCCAAGGGATATCGGGACTAGGCGGGACCCAGTACTTC.

The chain couples TRBV11-2 to TRBJ2-3, with 10 bases aligning to TRBD1. The CDR3 consists of 15 residues. V dropped 5 bases and J dropped 5; count of bases not matched to a gene: 7. Germline CDR1 and CDR2: SGHAT and FQNNGV. The CDR3 reads CASSPGTGVGDTQYF. The DNA of the CDR3 is TGTGCCAGCAGCCCGGGGACAGGGGTGGGAGATACGCAGTATTTT.

DNA of the CDR3: TGTGCCAGCAGCTCGGTACCCGTAGTCTACGAGCAGTACTTC. Amino acid sequence: CASSSVPVVYEQYF. The V gene is TRBV5-6, the J gene TRBJ2-7; D unclear. V lost 3 bases to trimming and J lost 3 bases, with 13 bases between them. Germline V gene lookup returns CDR1 SGHDT and CDR2 YYEEEE. The CDR3 spans 14 residues. Supplemented by reference TRBV5-6 and TRBJ2-7, the full variable domain reads DAGVTQSPTHLIKTRGQQVTLRCSPKSGHDTVSWYQQALGQGPQFIFQYYEEEERQRGNFPDRFSGHQFPNYSSELNVNALLLGDSALYLCASSSVPVVYEQYFGPGTRLTVT.

The rearrangement links TRBV11-3 to TRBJ1-1, with TRBD1 identical over 8 bases. The germline V gene has CDR1 SGHNT and CDR2 YENEEA. The J segment lost 6 bases and the V segment lost 6 bases, leaving 12 bases of the junction unmatched. CDR3 size: 15 residues. DNA for the CDR3: TGTGCCAGCAGTCCGGGGACAGGAAGGACCCCTGAAGCTTTCTTT. Translated, it gives CASSPGTGRTPEAFF.

In the case of this clonotype: One junction end disagrees with the germline gene, perhaps due to a read error. J is TRBJ2-2 and V is TRBV11-2, with 9 bases that match TRBD1. The CDR3 has 16 residues. Germline V lookup: CDR1 SGHAT, CDR2 FQNNGV. The DNA of the CDR3 is TGTGCCAGCAGCATAGACAGGGGGGCGAACACCGGGGAGCTGTCTTGG. Translating it yields CASSIDRGANTGELSW.

This clonotype has only one observation. One junction end does not reproduce the germline sequence, and a read error may be involved. V and J are TRBV10-3 and TRBJ2-3, with 9 bases that match TRBD1. The CDR3 extends over 15 amino acids. The germline gives CDR1 ENHRY, CDR2 SYGVKD. Here the CDR3 reads CASSEAGQGTGTQFF. The CDR3 DNA reads TGTGCCAGCAGTGAAGCGGGGCAAGGGACAGGGACGCAGTTTTTT.

The rearrangement links TRBV10-3 to TRBJ1-5, with 7 bases matching TRBD1. Germline V gives CDR1 ENHRY, CDR2 SYGVKD. The J segment lost 16 bases and the V segment lost 10 bases, leaving 19 bases of the junction unmatched. This CDR3 region has 13 residues. The chain's CDR3 is CATMTGSNQPYHF. DNA of the CDR3: TGTGCCACTATGACAGGGAGCAACCAGCCCTACCATTTT.

Concerning this clonotype itself: A much larger clone differs from this one at a single base, so this may be a read error. The genes are TRBV7-2 and TRBJ2-1, with no clear D. Per the germline V gene, CDR1 is SGHTA and CDR2 is FQGNSA. V was trimmed by 8 bases and J by 3 bases, leaving 5 bases between them. The CDR3 covers 11 residues. CDR3 DNA: TGTGCCAGCGGTTTCTACAATGAGCAGTTCTTC. Protein: CASGFYNEQFF.